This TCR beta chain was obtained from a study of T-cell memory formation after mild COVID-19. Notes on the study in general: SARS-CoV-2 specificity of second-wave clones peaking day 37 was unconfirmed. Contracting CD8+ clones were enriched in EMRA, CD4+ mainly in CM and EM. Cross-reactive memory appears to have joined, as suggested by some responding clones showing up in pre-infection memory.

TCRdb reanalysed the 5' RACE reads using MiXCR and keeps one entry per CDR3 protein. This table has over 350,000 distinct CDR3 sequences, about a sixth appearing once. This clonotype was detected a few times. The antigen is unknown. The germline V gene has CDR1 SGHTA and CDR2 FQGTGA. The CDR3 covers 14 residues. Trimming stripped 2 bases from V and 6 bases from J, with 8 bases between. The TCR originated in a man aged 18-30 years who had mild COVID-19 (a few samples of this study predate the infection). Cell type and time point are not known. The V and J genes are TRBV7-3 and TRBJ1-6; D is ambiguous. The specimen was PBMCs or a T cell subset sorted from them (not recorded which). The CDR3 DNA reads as TGTGCCAGCAGCTTACGGGCGGGTAATTCACCCCTCCACTTT. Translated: CASSLRAGNSPLHF.